Described below is a single TCR beta chain sequence and its context. Its specificity is not known. Just one base apart from a much larger clone, this may be a read error. RNA transcripts gave rise to amplified TCR beta CDR3 regions. First-round RT-PCR targeting the TCR CDR3 was performed with the HTBI primer set. TCRdb re-derived calls from the multiplex PCR reads in MiXCR, one entry per CDR3 protein. The sample records around 600,000 distinct CDR3 sequences, roughly 15% being singletons. This entry comes from a study of T cells in Graves' hyperthyroidism and ophthalmopathy. Broader study findings: Model-based prediction identified ophthalmopathy a median about 7 months prior to its onset.

The V gene's germline CDR1 is SEHNR and CDR2 FQNEAQ (reference sequence). This CDR3 region has 15 residues. The clonotype comes from a woman aged 40 to 49 with Graves' ophthalmopathy. Sequences were obtained from blood. The chain links TRBV7-9 to TRBJ2-5; TRBD1 is a possible D gene (5 bases). CDR3 amino acids: CASSLRRVDQGTQYF. In DNA form, the CDR3 reads TGTGCCAGCAGCTTACGCAGGGTGGACCAAGGGACCCAGTACTTC.